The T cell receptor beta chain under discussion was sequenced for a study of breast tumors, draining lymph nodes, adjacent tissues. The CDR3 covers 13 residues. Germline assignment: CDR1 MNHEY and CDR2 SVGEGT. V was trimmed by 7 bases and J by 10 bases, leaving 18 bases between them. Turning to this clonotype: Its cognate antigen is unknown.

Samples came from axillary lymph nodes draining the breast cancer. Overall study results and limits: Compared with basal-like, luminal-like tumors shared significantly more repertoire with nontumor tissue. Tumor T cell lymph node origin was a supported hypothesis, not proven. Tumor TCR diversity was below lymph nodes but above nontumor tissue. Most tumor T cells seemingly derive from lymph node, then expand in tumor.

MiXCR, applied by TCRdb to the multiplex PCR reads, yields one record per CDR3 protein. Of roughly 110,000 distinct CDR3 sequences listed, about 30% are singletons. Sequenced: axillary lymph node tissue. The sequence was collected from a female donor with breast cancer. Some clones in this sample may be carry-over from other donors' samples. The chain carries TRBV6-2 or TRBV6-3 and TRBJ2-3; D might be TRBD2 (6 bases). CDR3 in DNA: TGTGCCAGCACCCTCTCCGGGGGAGGTGCGCAGTATTTT. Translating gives CASTLSGGGAQYF.